This TCR beta chain appears in the sequencing data of a study of neurological immune-mediated disorders. MiXCR was run by TCRdb on the 5' RACE reads, yielding one entry per CDR3 protein. Counted here are roughly 65,000 distinct CDR3 sequences, approximately 3.7% occurring once; the ten biggest clones make up just over 2.5%. This clonotype was picked up many times. With V trimmed by 1 base and J by 7 bases, 7 bases remained unmatched. From germline, CDR1 is LGHNA and CDR2 YSLEER. This CDR3 contains 15 residues. Sequencing input: PBMCs. The chain combines TRBV4-3 with TRBJ2-1; 7 positions agree with TRBD2. This clonotype was sampled from a middle-aged man with multiple sclerosis. CDR3 nucleotides: TGCGCCAGCAGCCAAGGGGCTAGCGGAGATAATGAGCAGTTCTTC. Translation: CASSQGASGDNEQFF.